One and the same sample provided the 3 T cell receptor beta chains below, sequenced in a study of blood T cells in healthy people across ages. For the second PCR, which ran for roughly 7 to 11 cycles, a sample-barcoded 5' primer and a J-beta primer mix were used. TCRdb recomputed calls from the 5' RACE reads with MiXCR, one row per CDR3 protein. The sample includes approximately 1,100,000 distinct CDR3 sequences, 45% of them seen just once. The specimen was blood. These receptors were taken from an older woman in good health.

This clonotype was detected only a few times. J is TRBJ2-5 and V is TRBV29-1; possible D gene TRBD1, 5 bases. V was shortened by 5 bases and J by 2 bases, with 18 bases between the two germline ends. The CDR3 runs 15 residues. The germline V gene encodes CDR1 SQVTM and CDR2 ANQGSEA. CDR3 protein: CSVFPLQGIQETQYF. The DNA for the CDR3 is TGCAGCGTTTTTCCCCTTCAGGGTATTCAAGAGACCCAGTACTTC.

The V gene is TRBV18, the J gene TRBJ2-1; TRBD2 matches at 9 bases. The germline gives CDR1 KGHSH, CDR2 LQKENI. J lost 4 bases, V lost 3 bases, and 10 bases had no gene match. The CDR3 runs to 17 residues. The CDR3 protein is CASSPLAGVGPYNEQFF. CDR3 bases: TGTGCCAGCTCACCCTTAGCGGGAGTTGGTCCGTACAATGAGCAGTTCTTC. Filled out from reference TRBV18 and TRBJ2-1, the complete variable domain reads NAGVMQNPRHLVRRRGQEARLRCSPMKGHSHVYWYRQLPEEGLKFMVYLQKENIIDESGMPKERFSAEFPKEGPSILRIQQVVRGDSAAYFCASSPLAGVGPYNEQFFGPGTRLTVL.

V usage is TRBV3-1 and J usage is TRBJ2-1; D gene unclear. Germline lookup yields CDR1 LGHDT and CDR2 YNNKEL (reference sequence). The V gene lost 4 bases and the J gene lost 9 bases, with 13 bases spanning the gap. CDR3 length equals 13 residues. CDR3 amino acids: CASSLDPRGEQFF. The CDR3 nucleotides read TGTGCCAGCAGCCTGGACCCGCGAGGTGAGCAGTTCTTC.